The next 29 T cell receptor beta chains were all read from a single sample in a study of human T cells and chemical hapten exposure. TCRdb passed the RACE reads through MiXCR, listing each CDR3 protein once. The sample holds approximately 91,000 distinct CDR3 sequences; approximately 10% are singletons and the top ten take roughly 1.6%. Time point in this sample: patch test 2, 6 weeks after DPC sensitization. Treatment here: therapeutic diphenylcyclopropenone sensitization with weekly scalp DPC. The source was whole blood, collected in connection with sensitization to the hapten diphenylcyclopropenone (DPC). These receptors came from a man younger than 35 with alopecia areata. Some clones in this sample may be carry-over from other donors' samples.

The chain has TRBV4-1 and TRBJ1-1; no clear D. V lost 0 bases to trimming and J lost 3 bases, with 8 bases between them. CDR1 MGHRA and CDR2 YSYEKL come from the germline V gene. This CDR3 contains 14 residues. In DNA, the CDR3 is TGCGCCAGCAGCCAAGAAGACCGAGACACTGAAGCTTTCTTT. Its protein product is CASSQEDRDTEAFF.

The chain carries TRBV12-3 or TRBV12-4 and TRBJ1-6; D might be TRBD1 (6 bases). CDR3 size: 16 residues. Trimming cost V 7 bases and J 0 bases, with 13 bases left between them. The CDR3 spells CASKGGGSSYNSPLHF. The CDR3 DNA follows: TGTGCCAGCAAGGGGGGGGGAAGCTCCTATAATTCACCCCTCCACTTT.

V gene TRBV3-1 combines with J gene TRBJ2-1; D is unclear. This CDR3 has 13 amino acids. Germline V gives CDR1 LGHDT, CDR2 YNNKEL (reference sequence). V lost 1 base, J lost 9 bases, and 10 bases lay in between. In nucleotides, the CDR3 is TGTGCCAGCAGCCAAGGGAGTCTGGGTGAGCAGTTCTTC. Its protein product is CASSQGSLGEQFF.

This clonotype was picked up a small number of times. CDR3: CASSFDRDRVDQPQHF. The CDR3 coding sequence is TGTGCCAGCAGTTTTGACCGGGACAGGGTTGATCAGCCCCAGCATTTT. The V and J genes are TRBV6-2 or TRBV6-3 and TRBJ1-5; 9 positions agree with TRBD1. The CDR3 length is 16 residues. V shed 4 bases and J 5 bases; nucleotides not matched to a gene: 9. Looked up from germline, CDR1 is MNHEY and CDR2 is SVGEGT.

The chain is built from TRBV6-2 or TRBV6-3 and TRBJ2-3; a weak D match, TRBD2 (5 bases). Germline V lookup: CDR1 MNHEY, CDR2 SVGEGT. The CDR3 covers 15 residues. V lost 2 bases and J 2 bases, leaving 11 bases between the germline ends. CDR3 region: CASSYVGRPTDTQYF. CDR3 nucleotides: TGTGCCAGCAGTTACGTGGGGAGACCCACAGATACGCAGTATTTT.

At least ten counts were recorded for this clonotype. The chain joins TRBV20-1 to TRBJ1-1; no clear D. The V and J ends lost 5 bases and 4 bases respectively, with 11 bases between them. The CDR3 spans 12 residues. CDR1 is DFQATT, CDR2 SNEGSKA, per germline (reference sequence). CDR3 DNA: TGCAGTGCTGATAAGGATCGCACTGAAGCTTTCTTT. Amino acid sequence: CSADKDRTEAFF.

The rearrangement links TRBV2 to TRBJ2-1; D may correspond to TRBD1 or TRBD2 (6 bases each). The V and J ends lost 4 bases and 4 bases respectively, with 23 bases between them. Germline-derived CDR1 and CDR2 are SNHLY and FYNNEI. There are 18 residues in the CDR3. The CDR3 region is CASSGLLPGARAYNEQFF. CDR3 bases: TGTGCCAGCAGTGGGTTACTTCCGGGGGCGCGAGCGTACAATGAGCAGTTCTTC. Together with reference TRBV2 and TRBJ2-1, the CDR3 gives the full variable domain: EPEVTQTPSHQVTQMGQEVILRCVPISNHLYFYWYRQILGQKVEFLVSFYNNEISEKSEIFDDQFSVERPDGSNFTLKIRSTKLEDSAMYFCASSGLLPGARAYNEQFFGPGTRLTVL.

This clonotype has a count of ten or more. The chain is built from TRBV7-2 and TRBJ2-5; D call uncertain. CDR3 length equals 13 residues. Germline CDR1 reads SGHTA; CDR2 reads FQGNSA. V lost 1 base to trimming and J lost 4 bases, with 7 bases between them. CDR3 region: CASSLGGLETQYF. In nucleotides, the CDR3 is TGTGCCAGCAGCTTAGGGGGTTTAGAGACCCAGTACTTC.

This clonotype was counted many times. The chain joins TRBV6-6 to TRBJ2-2, with TRBD2 identical over 7 bases. The CDR3 contains 14 residues. Looked up from germline, CDR1 is MNHNY and CDR2 is SVGAGI (reference sequence). V was clipped by 6 bases and J by 2 bases; unmatched bases: 3. CDR3 loop: CASRGDYNTGELFF. The CDR3 DNA follows: TGTGCCAGCAGGGGGGACTATAACACCGGGGAGCTGTTTTTT.

J is TRBJ2-7 and V is TRBV7-2; D remains ambiguous. This CDR3 is built from 13 residues. Germline CDR1 reads SGHTA; CDR2 reads FQGNSA. V was pared by 5 bases and J by 3 bases, with 11 bases between. CDR3 loop: CASSPDPFYEQYF. The CDR3 DNA reads as TGTGCCAGCAGCCCAGACCCCTTCTACGAGCAGTACTTC.

The gene calls are TRBV5-1 and TRBJ2-7; TRBD1 matches 8 bases. CDR3 length: 14 residues. V dropped 7 bases and J dropped 1; count of bases not matched to a gene: 7. The germline CDR1 and CDR2 sequences are SGHRS and YFSETQ. The CDR3 DNA is TGCGCCAGCGCCGACAGGGGCCAGTCCTACGAGCAGTACTTC. Amino acids: CASADRGQSYEQYF.

Ten or more counts support this clonotype. The genes are TRBV7-2 and TRBJ2-2, with TRBD2 matching over 11 bases. Germline trimming cut 2 bases from V and 5 bases from J; bases unmatched to any gene: 1. The CDR3 contains 15 residues. From germline, CDR1 is SGHTA and CDR2 FQGNSA. CDR3 in DNA: TGTGCCAGCAGCTTAACTAGCGGGGGAACCGGGGAGCTGTTTTTT. Protein sequence: CASSLTSGGTGELFF. Full variable domain (rest looked up from reference TRBV7-2 and TRBJ2-2): GAGVSQSPSNKVTEKGKDVELRCDPISGHTALYWYRQSLGQGLEFLIYFQGNSAPDKSGLPSDRFSAERTGGSVSTLTIQRTQQEDSAVYLCASSLTSGGTGELFFGEGSRLTVL.

This clonotype was detected only a few times. The chain links TRBV7-6 to TRBJ2-1, with 7 bases matching TRBD1. The CDR3 is 15 amino acids. V was clipped by 2 bases and J by 5 bases; unmatched bases: 6. Germline values: CDR1 SGHVS, CDR2 FNYEAQ. The chain's CDR3 is CASSLQGQTDNEQFF. CDR3 nucleotide sequence: TGTGCCAGCAGCTTACAGGGACAGACCGACAATGAGCAGTTCTTC. Full variable domain (missing parts from reference TRBV7-6 and TRBJ2-1): GAGVSQSPRYKVTKRGQDVALRCDPISGHVSLYWYRQALGQGPEFLTYFNYEAQQDKSGLPNDRFSAERPEGSISTLTIQRTEQRDSAMYRCASSLQGQTDNEQFFGPGTRLTVL.

A few counts support this clonotype. The chain joins TRBV4-1 to TRBJ1-4; D not certain. The CDR3 contains 14 residues. V was trimmed by 6 bases and J by 0 bases, leaving 8 bases between them. The germline CDR1 and CDR2 sequences are MGHRA and YSYEKL. The CDR3 DNA is TGCGCCAGCAGTAGGGAAACAACTAATGAAAAACTGTTTTTT. This codes for CASSRETTNEKLFF.

This clonotype was counted ten times or more. The chain links TRBV2 to TRBJ1-3, with D perhaps TRBD1 (6 bases). Germline V lookup: CDR1 SNHLY, CDR2 FYNNEI. The V end lost 7 bases, the J end lost 3 bases, and 28 bases lay between the germline ends. This CDR3 has 19 residues. Here the CDR3 DNA reads TGTGCCAGCATTGGACCTTTCTCCGTGGCAGGGGATTTTGGAAACACCATATATTTT. It translates to CASIGPFSVAGDFGNTIYF.

This clonotype was seen a handful of times. The CDR3 reads CSGGTDYEQYF. The CDR3 coding sequence is TGCAGCGGAGGGACAGACTACGAGCAGTACTTC. This chain joins TRBV29-1 and TRBJ2-7; 7 bases match TRBD1. Germline trimming cut 7 bases from V and 3 bases from J; bases unmatched to any gene: 3. The germline V gene encodes CDR1 SQVTM and CDR2 ANQGSEA. The CDR3 spans 11 residues.

This clonotype was detected many times. The rearrangement uses TRBV6-6 and TRBJ2-3; 11 bases are shared with TRBD2. The ends lost 5 bases at V and 1 base at J; junction bases unmatched: 8. The CDR3 is 17 amino acids. Looked up from germline, CDR1 is MNHNY and CDR2 is SVGAGI (reference sequence). CDR3 loop: CASSLRLAGSGTDTQYF. As DNA, the CDR3 is TGTGCCAGCAGTCTAAGACTAGCGGGGAGTGGCACAGATACGCAGTATTTT.

This clonotype was detected many times. The CDR3: CASSLAGVHTGELFF. The DNA for the CDR3 is TGTGCCAGCAGCTTAGCAGGGGTCCACACCGGGGAGCTGTTTTTT. This sequence joins TRBV7-6 and TRBJ2-2; maybe TRBD1 (5 bases). The CDR3 totals 15 residues. The V and J ends lost 0 bases and 3 bases respectively, with 8 bases between them. Germline CDR1 SGHVS, CDR2 FNYEAQ.

This clonotype occurred many times. One junction end disagrees with the germline gene, perhaps due to a read error. This chain connects TRBV4-1 to TRBJ1-4; 10 bases fit TRBD1. CDR3 length equals 18 residues. CDR1 and CDR2 from the germline V gene are MGHRA and YSYEKL. The CDR3, as DNA: TGCGCCAGCAGCCAAGGACACCTCCTTTGGACAGGGGGTGTAAAGGGGGTTTTT. It yields the protein CASSQGHLLWTGGVKGVF.

This clonotype was seen repeatedly, ten times or more. This chain links TRBV6-2 or TRBV6-3 with TRBJ2-2; D gene ambiguous. Looked up from germline, CDR1 is MNHEY and CDR2 is SVGEGT. The CDR3 runs to 11 residues. V was clipped by 2 bases and J by 7 bases, with 2 bases between them. The CDR3 DNA sequence: TGTGCCAGCAGTTACAACGGGGAGCTGTTTTTT. It encodes CASSYNGELFF.

This clonotype was counted only a few times. This chain joins TRBV4-3 and TRBJ2-2; D possibly corresponds to TRBD2 (7 bases). V lost 0 bases and J lost 5, with 13 bases in between. The CDR3 is 16 residues long. Germline loops: CDR1 LGHNA, CDR2 YSLEER. The CDR3 sequence: CASSQDDGGPTGELFF. CDR3 bases: TGCGCCAGCAGCCAAGACGACGGGGGGCCAACCGGGGAGCTGTTTTTT.

The chain has TRBV9 and TRBJ2-6; D is possibly TRBD2 (5 bases). V lost 4 bases to trimming and J lost 4 bases, with 15 bases between them. Germline V gene lookup returns CDR1 SGDLS and CDR2 YYNGEE. CDR3 length: 16 residues. The CDR3 loop reads CASSPIGRVGANVLTF. The DNA of the CDR3 is TGTGCCAGCAGCCCCATCGGGCGGGTGGGGGCCAACGTCCTGACTTTC.

This clonotype was counted at least ten times. The V call is TRBV5-6, the J call TRBJ2-3; TRBD2 matches at 8 bases. With 0 bases clipped from V and 3 bases from J, the junction kept 12 bases outside the gene matches. This CDR3 has 18 amino acids. The germline gives CDR1 SGHDT, CDR2 YYEEEE. The CDR3 nucleotides are TGTGCCAGCAGCTTGGCCGTCGCACAACTAGCGGCGACAGATACGCAGTATTTT. This translates into CASSLAVAQLAATDTQYF. The whole variable domain, remainder taken from reference TRBV5-6 and TRBJ2-3, is DAGVTQSPTHLIKTRGQQVTLRCSPKSGHDTVSWYQQALGQGPQFIFQYYEEEERQRGNFPDRFSGHQFPNYSSELNVNALLLGDSALYLCASSLAVAQLAATDTQYFGPGTRLTVL.

This clonotype was seen more than once but under ten times. The rearrangement links TRBV6-2 or TRBV6-3 to TRBJ1-2; the D is unclear. Germline V lookup: CDR1 MNHEY, CDR2 SVGEGT. V gave up 6 bases and J gave up 5 bases, with 19 bases separating them. There are 15 residues in the CDR3. The CDR3 here is CASRNPTYGEYGYTF. The CDR3 coding sequence is TGTGCCAGCAGAAACCCGACCTACGGCGAATATGGCTACACCTTC.

The sample holds a few counts of this clonotype. J is TRBJ1-4 and V is TRBV5-4; D unclear. The germline gives CDR1 SGHNT, CDR2 YYREEE (reference sequence). Trimming stripped 1 base from V and 1 base from J, with 8 bases between. This CDR3 has 15 residues. As DNA, the CDR3 is TGTGCCAGCAGCTTGCCACCAGGAACTAATGAAAAACTGTTTTTT. It yields the protein CASSLPPGTNEKLFF. Variable domain in full (rest from reference TRBV5-4 and TRBJ1-4): ETGVTQSPTHLIKTRGQQVTLRCSSQSGHNTVSWYQQALGQGPQFIFQYYREEENGRGNFPPRFSGLQFPNYSSELNVNALELDDSALYLCASSLPPGTNEKLFFGSGTQLSVL.

This clonotype showed up just a few times. The chain's CDR3 is CASSPSNRGEAFF. The CDR3 DNA reads TGTGCCAGCTCACCATCGAACCGAGGTGAAGCTTTCTTT. The chain has TRBV18 and TRBJ1-1; D unclear. The V end lost 2 bases, the J end lost 7 bases, and 11 bases lay between the germline ends. The CDR3 has 13 amino acids. Germline V lookup: CDR1 KGHSH, CDR2 LQKENI. The full variable domain, with the rest looked up from reference TRBV18 and TRBJ1-1, is NAGVMQNPRHLVRRRGQEARLRCSPMKGHSHVYWYRQLPEEGLKFMVYLQKENIIDESGMPKERFSAEFPKEGPSILRIQQVVRGDSAAYFCASSPSNRGEAFFGQGTRLTVV.

The chain combines TRBV28 with TRBJ2-2; a weak D match, TRBD2 (6 bases). The V end lost 2 bases, the J end lost 6 bases, and 16 bases lay between the germline ends. CDR3 size: 16 residues. Germline lookup yields CDR1 MDHEN and CDR2 SYDVKM. The CDR3 sequence is CASSLGGRRGPGELFF. CDR3 DNA sequence: TGTGCCAGCAGTTTAGGGGGACGGAGGGGACCCGGGGAGCTGTTTTTT. Full variable domain (remainder filled in from reference TRBV28 and TRBJ2-2): DVKVTQSSRYLVKRTGEKVFLECVQDMDHENMFWYRQDPGLGLRLIYFSYDVKMKEKGDIPEGYSVSREKKERFSLILESASTNQTSMYLCASSLGGRRGPGELFFGEGSRLTVL.

The gene calls are TRBV2 and TRBJ2-3; TRBD2 agrees at 7 bases. Germline V lookup: CDR1 SNHLY, CDR2 FYNNEI. The CDR3 sequence is 15 residues long. J lost 3 bases, V lost 8 bases, and 11 bases had no gene match. The CDR3 sequence is CASPEEASGTDTQYF. DNA for the CDR3: TGTGCCAGCCCCGAGGAGGCTAGCGGTACAGATACGCAGTATTTT.

The table lists this clonotype with many counts. The J gene is TRBJ2-4, the V gene TRBV9, with 8 positions matching TRBD2. The CDR3 contains 15 residues. The ends lost 4 bases at V and 8 bases at J; junction bases unmatched: 11. CDR1 and CDR2 from the germline V gene are SGDLS and YYNGEE. The CDR3: CASSPSTSASDIQYF. DNA of the CDR3: TGTGCCAGCAGCCCCTCGACTAGCGCGTCCGACATTCAGTACTTC.